This entry is about one T cell receptor beta chain. The germline gives CDR1 LNHDA, CDR2 SQIVND (reference sequence). The CDR3 covers 14 residues. J was trimmed by 4 bases and V by 8 bases; bases with no gene match: 4. Use of 60 Vbeta and 13 Jbeta primers characterized the PCR. Assay used: immunoSEQ multiplex PCR; TCRdb lists only in-frame clones, some missing. Of around 160,000 clones listed, roughly 80% are singletons. The data were taken from a study of cytomegalovirus exposure and HLA in healthy donors. It was healthy bone marrow donors who served as donors. What was sequenced was PBMCs. This chain links TRBV19 with TRBJ2-1; 11 positions agree with TRBD2. This receptor was taken from a man aged 35 to 55 in good health and CMV-seropositive. This chain's CDR3 is CASGRLAGYNEQFF. CDR3 in DNA: TGTGCCAGTGGGAGACTAGCGGGGTACAATGAGCAGTTCTTC.